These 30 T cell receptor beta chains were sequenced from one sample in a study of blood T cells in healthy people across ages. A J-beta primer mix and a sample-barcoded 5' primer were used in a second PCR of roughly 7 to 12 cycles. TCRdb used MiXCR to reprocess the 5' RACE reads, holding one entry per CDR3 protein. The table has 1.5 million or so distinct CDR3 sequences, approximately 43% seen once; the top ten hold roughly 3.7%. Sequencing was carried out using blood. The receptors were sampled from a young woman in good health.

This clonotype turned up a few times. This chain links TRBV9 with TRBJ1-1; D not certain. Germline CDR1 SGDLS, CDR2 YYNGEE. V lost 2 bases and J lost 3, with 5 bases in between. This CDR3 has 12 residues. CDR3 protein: CASSVSDTEAFF. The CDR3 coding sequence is TGTGCCAGCAGCGTCAGTGACACTGAAGCTTTCTTT.

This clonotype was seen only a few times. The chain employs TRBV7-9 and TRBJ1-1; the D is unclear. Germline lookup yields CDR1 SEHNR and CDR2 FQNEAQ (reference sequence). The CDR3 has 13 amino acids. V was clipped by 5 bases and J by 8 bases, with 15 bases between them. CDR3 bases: TGTGCCAGCAGCCCCCTTGAGGGTTACGAAGCTTTCTTT. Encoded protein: CASSPLEGYEAFF.

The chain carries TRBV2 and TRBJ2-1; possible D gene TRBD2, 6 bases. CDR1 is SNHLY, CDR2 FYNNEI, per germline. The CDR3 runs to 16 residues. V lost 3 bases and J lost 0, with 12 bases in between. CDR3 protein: CASSDRRDFSYNEQFF. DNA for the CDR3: TGTGCCAGCAGTGACCGCCGGGACTTCTCCTACAATGAGCAGTTCTTC. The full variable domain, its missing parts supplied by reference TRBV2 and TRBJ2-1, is EPEVTQTPSHQVTQMGQEVILRCVPISNHLYFYWYRQILGQKVEFLVSFYNNEISEKSEIFDDQFSVERPDGSNFTLKIRSTKLEDSAMYFCASSDRRDFSYNEQFFGPGTRLTVL.

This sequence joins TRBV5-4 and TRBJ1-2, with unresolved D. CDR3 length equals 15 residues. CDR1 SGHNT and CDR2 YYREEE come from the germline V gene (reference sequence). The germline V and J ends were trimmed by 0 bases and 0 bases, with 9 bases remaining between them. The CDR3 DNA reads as TGTGCCAGCAGCTTGGCCGGGGTCGCTAACTATGGCTACACCTTC. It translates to CASSLAGVANYGYTF.

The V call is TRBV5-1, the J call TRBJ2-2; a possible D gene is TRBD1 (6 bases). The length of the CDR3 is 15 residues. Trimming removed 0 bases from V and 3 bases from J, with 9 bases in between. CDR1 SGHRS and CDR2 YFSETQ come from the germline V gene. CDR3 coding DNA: TGCGCCAGCAGCTTGGGGCAGGGGTACACCGGGGAGCTGTTTTTT. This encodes CASSLGQGYTGELFF.

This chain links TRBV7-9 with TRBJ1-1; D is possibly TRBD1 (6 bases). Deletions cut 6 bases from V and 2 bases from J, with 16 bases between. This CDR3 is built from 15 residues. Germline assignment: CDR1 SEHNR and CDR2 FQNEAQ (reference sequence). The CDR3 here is CASSLPGTLNTEAFF. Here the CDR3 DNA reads TGTGCCAGCAGTTTACCCGGGACACTCAACACTGAAGCTTTCTTT.

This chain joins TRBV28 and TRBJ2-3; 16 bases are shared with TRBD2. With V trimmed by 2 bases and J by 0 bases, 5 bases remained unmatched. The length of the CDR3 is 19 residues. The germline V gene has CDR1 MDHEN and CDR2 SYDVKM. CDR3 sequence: CASSLGGLAGGKSTDTQYF. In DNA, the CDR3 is TGTGCCAGCAGTTTAGGGGGACTAGCGGGAGGGAAGAGCACAGATACGCAGTATTTT.

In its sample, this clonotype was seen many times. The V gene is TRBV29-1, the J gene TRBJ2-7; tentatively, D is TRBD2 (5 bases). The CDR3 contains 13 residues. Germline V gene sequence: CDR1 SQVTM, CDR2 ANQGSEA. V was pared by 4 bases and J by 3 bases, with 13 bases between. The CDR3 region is CSVGGIAGYEQYF. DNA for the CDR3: TGCAGCGTTGGTGGCATTGCGGGCTACGAGCAGTACTTC.

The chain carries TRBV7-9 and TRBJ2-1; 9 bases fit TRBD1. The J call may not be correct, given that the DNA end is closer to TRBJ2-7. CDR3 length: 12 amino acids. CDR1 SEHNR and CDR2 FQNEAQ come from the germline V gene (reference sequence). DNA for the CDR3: TGTGCCCTGGACAGGGGTCCCTACGAGCAGTACTTC. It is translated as CALDRGPYEQYF.

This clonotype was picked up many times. The CDR3 DNA sequence: TGCAGTGCCATGTCGGGATTATGGGATACGCAGTATTTT. Amino acids: CSAMSGLWDTQYF. The J gene is TRBJ2-3, the V gene TRBV20-1; possibly TRBD2 for D (5 bases). CDR1 is DFQATT, CDR2 SNEGSKA, per germline (reference sequence). The CDR3 is 13 residues long. Between the trimmed V and J ends, which lost 6 bases and 6 bases, there was a span of 16 bases.

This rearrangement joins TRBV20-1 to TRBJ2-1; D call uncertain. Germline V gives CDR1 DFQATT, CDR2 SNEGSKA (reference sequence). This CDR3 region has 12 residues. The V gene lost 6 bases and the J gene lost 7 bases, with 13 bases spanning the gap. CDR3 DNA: TGCAGTGCGACTCGTCAGGTTAATGAGCAGTTCTTC. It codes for CSATRQVNEQFF.

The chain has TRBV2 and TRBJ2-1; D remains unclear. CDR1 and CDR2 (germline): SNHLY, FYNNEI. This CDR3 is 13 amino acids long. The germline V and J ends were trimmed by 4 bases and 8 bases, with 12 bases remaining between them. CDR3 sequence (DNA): TGTGCCAGCAGTGTCACAAGACTCGATGAGCAGTTCTTC. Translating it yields CASSVTRLDEQFF.

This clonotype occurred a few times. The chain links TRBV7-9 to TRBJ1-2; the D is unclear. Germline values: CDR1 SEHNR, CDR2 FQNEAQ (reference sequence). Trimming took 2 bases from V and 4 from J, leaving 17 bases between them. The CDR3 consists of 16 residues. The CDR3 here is CASSLRVKGEAYGYTF. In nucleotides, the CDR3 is TGTGCCAGCAGCTTACGCGTAAAGGGAGAGGCCTATGGCTACACCTTC. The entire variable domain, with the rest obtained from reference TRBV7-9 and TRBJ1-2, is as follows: DTGVSQNPRHKITKRGQNVTFRCDPISEHNRLYWYRQTLGQGPEFLTYFQNEAQLEKSRLLSDRFSAERPKGSFSTLEIQRTEQGDSAMYLCASSLRVKGEAYGYTFGSGTRLTVV.

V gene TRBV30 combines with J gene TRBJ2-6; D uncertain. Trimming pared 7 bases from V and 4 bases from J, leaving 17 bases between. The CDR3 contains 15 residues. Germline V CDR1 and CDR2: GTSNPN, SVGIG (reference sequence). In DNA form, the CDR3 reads TGTGCCTTAAGGAGTCTTGGGTCCGGGGCCAACGTCCTGACTTTC. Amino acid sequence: CALRSLGSGANVLTF.

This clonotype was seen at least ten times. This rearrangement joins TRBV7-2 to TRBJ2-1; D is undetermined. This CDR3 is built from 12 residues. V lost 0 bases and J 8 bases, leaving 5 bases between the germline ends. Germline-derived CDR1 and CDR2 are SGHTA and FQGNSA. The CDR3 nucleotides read TGTGCCAGCAGCTTAGCTCGAGATGAGCAGTTCTTC. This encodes CASSLARDEQFF.

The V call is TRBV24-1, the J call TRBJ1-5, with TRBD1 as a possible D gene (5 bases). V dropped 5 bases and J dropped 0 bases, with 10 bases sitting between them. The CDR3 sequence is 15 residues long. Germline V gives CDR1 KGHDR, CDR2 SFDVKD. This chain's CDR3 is CATSAETASNQPQHF. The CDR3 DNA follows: TGTGCCACCAGTGCCGAGACAGCTAGCAATCAGCCCCAGCATTTT.

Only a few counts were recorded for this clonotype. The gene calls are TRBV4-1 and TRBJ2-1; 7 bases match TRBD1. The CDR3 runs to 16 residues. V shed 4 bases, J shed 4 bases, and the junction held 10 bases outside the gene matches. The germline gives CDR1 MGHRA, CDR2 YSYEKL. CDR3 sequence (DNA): TGCGCCAGCAGCCTTCAGACAGGGCCAGCGTACAATGAGCAGTTCTTC. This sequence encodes CASSLQTGPAYNEQFF.

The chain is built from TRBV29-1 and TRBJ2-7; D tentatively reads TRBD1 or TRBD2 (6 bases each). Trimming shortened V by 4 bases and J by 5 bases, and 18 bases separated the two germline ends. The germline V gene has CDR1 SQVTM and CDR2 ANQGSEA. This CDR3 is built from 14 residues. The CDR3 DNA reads TGCAGCGTTGGGGGGCCTGGTAGGAGGGACGAGCAGTACTTC. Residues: CSVGGPGRRDEQYF.

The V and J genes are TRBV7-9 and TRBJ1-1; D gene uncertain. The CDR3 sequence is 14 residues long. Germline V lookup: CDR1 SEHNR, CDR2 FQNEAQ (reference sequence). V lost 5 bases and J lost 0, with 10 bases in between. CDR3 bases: TGTGCCAGCAGCAAGATCGGGTTGAACACTGAAGCTTTCTTT. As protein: CASSKIGLNTEAFF.

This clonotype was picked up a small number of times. CDR3 protein: CASSEWAEQFF. CDR3 DNA: TGTGCCAGCAGTGAATGGGCAGAGCAGTTCTTC. The rearrangement joins TRBV25-1 to TRBJ2-1; D gene uncertain. Looked up from germline, CDR1 is MGHDK and CDR2 is SYGVNS. V dropped 1 base and J dropped 10 bases, with 5 bases sitting between them. This CDR3 is built from 11 residues.

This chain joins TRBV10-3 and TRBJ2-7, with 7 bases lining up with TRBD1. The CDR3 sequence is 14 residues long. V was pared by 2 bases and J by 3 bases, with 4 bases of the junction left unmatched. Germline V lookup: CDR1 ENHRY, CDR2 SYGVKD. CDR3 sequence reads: CAISERQGIYEQYF. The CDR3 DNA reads TGTGCCATCAGTGAGCGACAGGGAATCTACGAGCAGTACTTC.

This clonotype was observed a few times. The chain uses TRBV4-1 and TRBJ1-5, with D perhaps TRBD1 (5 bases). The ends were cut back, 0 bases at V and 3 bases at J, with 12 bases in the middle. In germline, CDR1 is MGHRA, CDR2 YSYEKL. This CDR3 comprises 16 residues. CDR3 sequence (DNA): TGCGCCAGCAGCCAAGATCCGTACAGGACCAATCAGCCCCAGCATTTT. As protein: CASSQDPYRTNQPQHF.

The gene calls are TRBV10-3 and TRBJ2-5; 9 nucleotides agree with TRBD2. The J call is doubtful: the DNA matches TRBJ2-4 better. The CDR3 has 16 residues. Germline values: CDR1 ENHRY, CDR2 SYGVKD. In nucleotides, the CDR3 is TGTGCCATCAGTGGAGGCCCTAGCGGGGAAGAAAACATTCAGTACTTC. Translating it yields CAISGGPSGEENIQYF.

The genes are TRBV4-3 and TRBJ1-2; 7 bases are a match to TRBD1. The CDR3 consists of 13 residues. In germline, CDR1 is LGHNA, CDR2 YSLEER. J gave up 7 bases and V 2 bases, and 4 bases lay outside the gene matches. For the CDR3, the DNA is TGCGCCAGCAGCCAAACAGGGGAGCTTGGCTACACCTTC. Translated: CASSQTGELGYTF.

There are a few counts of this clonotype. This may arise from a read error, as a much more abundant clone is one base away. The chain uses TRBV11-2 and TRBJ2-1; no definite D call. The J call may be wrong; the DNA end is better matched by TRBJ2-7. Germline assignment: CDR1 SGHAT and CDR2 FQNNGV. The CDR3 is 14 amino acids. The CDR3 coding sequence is TGTGCCAGCAGCCCCGTGAGGTTCTACAATGAGCAGTACTTC. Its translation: CASSPVRFYNEQYF.

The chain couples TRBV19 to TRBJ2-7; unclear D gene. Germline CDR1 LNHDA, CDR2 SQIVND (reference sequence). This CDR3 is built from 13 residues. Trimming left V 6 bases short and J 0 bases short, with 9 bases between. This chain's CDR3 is CASSGYPSYEQYF. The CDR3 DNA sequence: TGTGCCAGTAGCGGGTATCCCTCCTACGAGCAGTACTTC.

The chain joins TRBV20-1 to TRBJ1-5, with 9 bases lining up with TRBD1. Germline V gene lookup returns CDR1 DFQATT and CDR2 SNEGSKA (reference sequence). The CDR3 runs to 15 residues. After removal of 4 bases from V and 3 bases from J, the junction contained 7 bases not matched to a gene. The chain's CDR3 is CSAIAGTGFNQPQHF. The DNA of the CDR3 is TGCAGTGCTATCGCTGGGACAGGGTTCAATCAGCCCCAGCATTTT.

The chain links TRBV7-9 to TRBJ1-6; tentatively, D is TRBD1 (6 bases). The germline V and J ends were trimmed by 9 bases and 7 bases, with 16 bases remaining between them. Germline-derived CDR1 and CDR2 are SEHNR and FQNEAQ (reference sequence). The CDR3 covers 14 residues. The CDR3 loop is CARRGIWENSPLHF. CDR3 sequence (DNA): TGTGCCAGAAGGGGGATTTGGGAAAATTCACCCCTCCACTTT.

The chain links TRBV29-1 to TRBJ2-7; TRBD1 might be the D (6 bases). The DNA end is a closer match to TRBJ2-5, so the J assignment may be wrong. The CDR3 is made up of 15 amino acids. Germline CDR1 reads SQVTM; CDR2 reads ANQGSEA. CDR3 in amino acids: CSVEAPGQWGQTQYF. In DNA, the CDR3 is TGCAGCGTTGAAGCCCCGGGACAATGGGGGCAGACCCAGTACTTC.

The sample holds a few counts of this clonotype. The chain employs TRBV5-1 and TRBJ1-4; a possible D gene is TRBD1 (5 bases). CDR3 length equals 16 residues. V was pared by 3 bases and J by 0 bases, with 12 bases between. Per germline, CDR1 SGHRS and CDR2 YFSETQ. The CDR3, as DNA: TGCGCCAGCAGCTCCGGAGGGGTGGCAACTAATGAAAAACTGTTTTTT. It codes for CASSSGGVATNEKLFF. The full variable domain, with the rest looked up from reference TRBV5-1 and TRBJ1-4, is KAGVTQTPRYLIKTRGQQVTLSCSPISGHRSVSWYQQTPGQGLQFLFEYFSETQRNKGNFPGRFSGRQFSNSRSEMNVSTLELGDSALYLCASSSGGVATNEKLFFGSGTQLSVL.